This is a list of T cell receptor beta chains from one sample in a study of T cells during gluten challenge in celiac disease. TCRdb recomputed calls from the single-cell sequencing reads with MiXCR, one row per CDR3 protein. The data contain over a hundred distinct CDR3 sequences, 40% to 50% of them seen just once; the ten biggest clones take up over 50%. The specimen was gluten-specific CD4+ T cells sorted from the duodenum using tetramers, collected at baseline or on day 14 of gluten challenge (not recorded which). Receptor source: a male donor with celiac disease. Each CDR3 is given with its conserved first and last residue. The order of the fields is J gene, D gene, clone size, V gene, CDR3 protein, CDR3 DNA. A D gene is named only where the DNA matches it firmly. Part of the rows lack a size; the others show once, few, many or a class for expanded clones.

j_call: TRBJ2-3; d_call: TRBD2; clone_size: NA; v_call: TRBV6-5; cdr3_aa: CASKSSGGSTDTQYF; cdr3_nt: TGTGCCAGCAAATCTAGCGGGGGGAGCACAGATACGCAGTATTTT
j_call: TRBJ2-3; d_call: TRBD2; clone_size: NA; v_call: TRBV6-6; cdr3_aa: CASSDLTSGGKTDTQYF; cdr3_nt: TGTGCCAGCAGCGACTTGACTAGCGGGGGGAAAACAGATACGCAGTATTTT
j_call: TRBJ2-2; d_call: TRBD2; clone_size: few; v_call: TRBV6-4; cdr3_aa: CASSDSWGGTGELFF; cdr3_nt: TGTGCCAGCAGTGACTCCTGGGGGGGCACCGGGGAGCTGTTTTTT
j_call: TRBJ2-1; d_call: NA; clone_size: NA; v_call: TRBV7-2; cdr3_aa: CASSSYKGNEQFF; cdr3_nt: TGTGCCAGCAGCTCATATAAAGGCAATGAGCAGTTCTTC
j_call: TRBJ2-2; d_call: TRBD2; clone_size: NA; v_call: TRBV5-1; cdr3_aa: CASSIAGPNTGELFF; cdr3_nt: TGCGCCAGCAGCATAGCGGGACCGAACACCGGGGAGCTGTTTTTT
j_call: TRBJ2-1; d_call: TRBD2; clone_size: few; v_call: TRBV10-1; cdr3_aa: CASSELLTASGGNEQFF; cdr3_nt: TGCGCCAGCAGTGAGTTGTTAACGGCTAGCGGGGGCAATGAGCAGTTCTTC
j_call: TRBJ2-7; d_call: NA; clone_size: once; v_call: TRBV12-3/TRBV12-4; cdr3_aa: CASRPLQGLEQYF; cdr3_nt: TGTGCCAGCAGGCCTCTACAGGGTCTCGAGCAGTACTTC
j_call: TRBJ1-1; d_call: NA; clone_size: NA; v_call: TRBV12-3/TRBV12-4; cdr3_aa: CASSFWGFPEAFF; cdr3_nt: TGTGCCAGCAGTTTTTGGGGGTTCCCTGAAGCTTTCTTT
j_call: TRBJ2-7; d_call: NA; clone_size: NA; v_call: TRBV12-5; cdr3_aa: CASGLVMGRGSYYEQYF; cdr3_nt: TGTGCTAGTGGTTTGGTAATGGGGAGGGGGAGCTACTACGAGCAGTACTTC
j_call: TRBJ1-2; d_call: NA; clone_size: NA; v_call: TRBV6-2/TRBV6-3; cdr3_aa: CASSATWGSYGYTF; cdr3_nt: TGTGCCAGCAGTGCCACCTGGGGTAGCTATGGCTACACCTTC
j_call: TRBJ2-3; d_call: NA; clone_size: large; v_call: TRBV4-2; cdr3_aa: CASSHPQGTDTQYF; cdr3_nt: TGTGCCAGCAGCCACCCCCAGGGGACGGATACGCAGTATTTT
j_call: TRBJ2-3; d_call: NA; clone_size: NA; v_call: TRBV7-2; cdr3_aa: CASSVRYTDTQYF; cdr3_nt: TGTGCCAGCAGCGTCCGGTACACAGATACGCAGTATTTT
j_call: TRBJ2-5; d_call: NA; clone_size: NA; v_call: TRBV7-2; cdr3_aa: CASSVRGWETQYF; cdr3_nt: TGTGCCAGCAGTGTTAGGGGCTGGGAGACCCAGTACTTC
j_call: TRBJ2-2; d_call: TRBD1; clone_size: NA; v_call: TRBV30; cdr3_aa: CAWSRQGWDTGELFF; cdr3_nt: TGTGCCTGGTCGAGACAGGGGTGGGACACCGGGGAGCTGTTTTTT
j_call: TRBJ1-6; d_call: TRBD1; clone_size: NA; v_call: TRBV3-1; cdr3_aa: CASSQDRDRGESPLHF; cdr3_nt: TGTGCCAGCAGCCAAGATCGGGACAGGGGAGAATCACCCCTCCACTTT
j_call: TRBJ1-4; d_call: NA; clone_size: once; v_call: TRBV20-1; cdr3_aa: CSATGWEREKLFF; cdr3_nt: TGCAGTGCTACAGGGTGGGAGAGGGAAAAACTGTTTTTT
j_call: TRBJ1-3; d_call: TRBD1; clone_size: NA; v_call: TRBV4-3; cdr3_aa: CASSRLPGTGADTIYF; cdr3_nt: TGCGCCAGCAGCCGTCTCCCCGGGACAGGGGCGGACACCATATATTTT